The 11 T cell receptor beta chains below all came from one sample that was sequenced in a study of PD-1 blockade in classical Hodgkin lymphoma. The protocol was immunoSEQ multiplex PCR, while the TCRdb copy is restricted to in-frame clones and leaves out a portion. This table holds approximately 160,000 clones, nearly 80% found once. After autologous stem cell transplantation all patients relapsed, and prior brentuximab vedotin exposure differed between cohorts. The sequenced sample was peripheral blood mononuclear cells (PBMCs), obtained before the second cycle of nivolumab. These receptors all stem from a human donor with classical Hodgkin lymphoma.

V and J are TRBV2 and TRBJ2-2, with a tentative D call TRBD1 (5 bases). The CDR3 has 11 amino acids. With 4 bases removed from V and 10 bases from J, the gap between germline ends came to 7 bases. Germline V gives CDR1 SNHLY, CDR2 FYNNEI. CDR3 in DNA: TGTGCCAGCAGTGGACAGATGGAGCTGTTTTTT. This codes for CASSGQMELFF.

This clone has just a few counts. The rearrangement links TRBV6-5 to TRBJ2-3; D is unclear. Germline V gene lookup returns CDR1 MNHEY and CDR2 SVGAGI. The V gene lost 6 bases and the J gene lost 6 bases, with 13 bases spanning the gap. CDR3 length: 13 amino acids. The CDR3 sequence is CASRTRAPDTQYF. The CDR3 coding sequence is TGTGCCAGCAGGACTCGGGCCCCGGATACGCAGTATTTT.

In its sample, this clone was seen many times. The genes are TRBV27 and TRBJ2-2, with D hard to call. The germline gives CDR1 MNHEY, CDR2 SMNVEV (reference sequence). V lost 3 bases, J lost 1 base, and 6 bases lay in between. The CDR3 is made up of 14 amino acids. The CDR3 loop is CASSLWENTGELFF. In DNA form, the CDR3 reads TGTGCCAGCAGTTTGTGGGAGAACACCGGGGAGCTGTTTTTT.

The gene calls are TRBV9 and TRBJ2-2; D ambiguous. The CDR3 is 14 amino acids. The germline V gene encodes CDR1 SGDLS and CDR2 YYNGEE. V lost 0 bases to trimming and J lost 6 bases, with 9 bases between them. In nucleotides, the CDR3 is TGTGCCAGCAGCGTAGGAAATTTGGCCGGGGAGCTGTTTTTT. It translates to CASSVGNLAGELFF.

The rearrangement joins TRBV12-5 to TRBJ1-1; a possible D gene is TRBD1 (6 bases). CDR1 LGHNT and CDR2 FRNRAP come from the germline V gene. Trimming pared 7 bases from V and 0 bases from J, leaving 21 bases between. The CDR3 covers 17 residues. The CDR3 loop is CASADRPTRALNTEAFF. The CDR3, as DNA: TGTGCTAGTGCCGACAGGCCGACCCGGGCCTTGAACACTGAAGCTTTCTTT.

The V call is TRBV5-4, the J call TRBJ1-6, with a weak D call TRBD1 (5 bases). CDR3 size: 17 residues. The V gene's germline CDR1 is SGHNT and CDR2 YYREEE (reference sequence). Trimming left V 2 bases short and J 1 base short, with 13 bases between. The CDR3 sequence: CASSFAGIGSYNSPLHF. CDR3 nucleotides: TGTGCCAGCAGCTTCGCAGGGATAGGGTCCTATAATTCACCCCTCCACTTT. Full variable domain (missing parts from reference TRBV5-4 and TRBJ1-6): ETGVTQSPTHLIKTRGQQVTLRCSSQSGHNTVSWYQQALGQGPQFIFQYYREEENGRGNFPPRFSGLQFPNYSSELNVNALELDDSALYLCASSFAGIGSYNSPLHFGNGTRLTVT.

The V and J genes are TRBV5-4 and TRBJ2-3, with 9 bases identical to TRBD1. V gave up 4 bases and J gave up 2 bases; unmatched junction bases: 8. The CDR3 contains 16 residues. Germline V gene lookup returns CDR1 SGHNT and CDR2 YYREEE (reference sequence). The CDR3 DNA is TGTGCCAGCAGCCCCGGGACAGGGACACTCACAGATACGCAGTATTTT. Protein: CASSPGTGTLTDTQYF.

V gene TRBV7-9 combines with J gene TRBJ2-3; 12 positions match TRBD2. Per germline, CDR1 SEHNR and CDR2 FQNEAQ (reference sequence). This CDR3 is built from 17 residues. With V trimmed by 3 bases and J by 0 bases, 4 bases remained unmatched. CDR3 nucleotide sequence: TGTGCCAGCAGCTTTCTAGCGGGAGGGCCGAGCACAGATACGCAGTATTTT. Residues: CASSFLAGGPSTDTQYF.

To note about this clone: Additional DNA sequences in this sample encode the identical CDR3. The CDR3 region is CASSLEGGADTQYF. The DNA for the CDR3 is TGTGCCAGCAGCTTAGAGGGGGGCGCAGATACGCAGTATTTT. The chain couples TRBV7-9 to TRBJ2-3; tentatively, D is TRBD1 or TRBD2 (6 bases each). Germline V CDR1 and CDR2: SEHNR, FQNEAQ (reference sequence). Deletions cut 1 base from V and 4 bases from J, with 9 bases between. The CDR3 is 14 residues long.

The chain has TRBV6-5 and TRBJ1-2; a possible D gene is TRBD1 (6 bases). The CDR3 extends over 14 amino acids. Germline CDR1 and CDR2: MNHEY and SVGAGI. V lost 0 bases to trimming and J lost 8 bases, with 13 bases between them. The CDR3 sequence: CASSYSGRGRGYTF. The DNA of the CDR3 is TGTGCCAGCAGTTACTCTGGCAGGGGTCGGGGCTACACCTTC.

This chain connects TRBV7-2 to TRBJ1-3; the D is unclear. Germline CDR1 SGHTA, CDR2 FQGNSA. There are 14 residues in the CDR3. With 0 bases removed from V and 1 base from J, the gap between germline ends came to 4 bases. CDR3 region: CASSLAGSGNTIYF. CDR3 coding DNA: TGTGCCAGCAGCTTAGCGGGATCTGGAAACACCATATATTTT.